Listed below are T cell receptor beta chains from one sample, sequenced in a study of CD8 T cells in ankylosing spondylitis. In TCRdb, the 5' RACE reads were re-called with MiXCR into one record per CDR3 protein. This table holds some 240,000 distinct CDR3 sequences, roughly 6.6% found once. The sequencing sample was made of blood, either unsorted or a sorted T cell fraction (not recorded which). The receptor set was obtained from a male donor with ankylosing spondylitis. The CDR3 runs from the conserved cysteine through the conserved F or W. A D gene is named only where the DNA matches it firmly. Where a row states a size, it is once, few, many or the class of an expanded clone; other rows omit it.

NA	many	TRBJ2-3	TRBV7-9	TGTGCCAGCAGCGGGATAAGGGGGTCCGATACGCAGTATTTT	CASSGIRGSDTQYF
TRBD1	NA	TRBJ2-3	TRBV4-2	TGTGCCAGCAGCGCCCGGACAGGGGGGAGCACAGATACGCAGTATTTT	CASSARTGGSTDTQYF
TRBD1	many	TRBJ2-5	TRBV6-1	TGTGCCAGCAGTGGGACAGGGGTGGTATTGGTAGGAGAGACCCAGTACTTC	CASSGTGVVLVGETQYF
NA	NA	TRBJ2-2	TRBV7-2	TGTGCCAGCAGCTTATTAAGGATACCCGGGGAGCTGTTTTTT	CASSLLRIPGELFF
TRBD2	many	TRBJ2-1	TRBV11-1	TGTGCCAGCAGCTTAGCGATTTATAGGGCTAGCGGAAGCTCCTACAATGAGCAGTTCTTC	CASSLAIYRASGSSYNEQFF
NA	NA	TRBJ1-5	TRBV30	TGTGCCTGGAGTGTAGATGGCAATCAGCCCCAGCATTTT	CAWSVDGNQPQHF
TRBD1	NA	TRBJ1-6	TRBV6-1	TGTGCCAGCAGTTCCCCTCGCTCGGACAGGGTGTCCCCCCTCCACTTT	CASSSPRSDRVSPLHF
TRBD1	many	TRBJ2-1	TRBV7-6	TGTGCCAGCAGCTTAGCTCTTGGACAGGGCAAGTTCTTC	CASSLALGQGKFF
NA	NA	TRBJ2-6	TRBV9	TGTGCCAGCAGAGATCCCTCTGGGTCCTCTGGGGCCAACGTCCTGACTTTC	CASRDPSGSSGANVLTF
NA	few	TRBJ1-4	TRBV28	TGTGCCAGCAGTTTGGACACGGATAATGAAAAACTGTTTTTT	CASSLDTDNEKLFF
TRBD1	many	TRBJ2-5	TRBV10-2	TGCGCCAGCAGTCCATCCCAGGGGGCAGAGACCCAGTACTTC	CASSPSQGAETQYF
TRBD1	many	TRBJ1-2	TRBV20-1	TGCAGTGCTAGGGGACAGGGGAACTATGGCTACACCTTC	CSARGQGNYGYTF
TRBD2	many	TRBJ2-7	TRBV5-1	TGCGCCAGCAGCTTTACGGGGGGTCCCTACGAGCAGTACTTC	CASSFTGGPYEQYF
NA	NA	TRBJ2-1	TRBV6-2/TRBV6-3	TGTGCCAGCAGCTCCCACCCAGTGGATGAGCAGTTCTTC	CASSSHPVDEQFF
NA	many	TRBJ1-1	TRBV13	TGTGCCAGCATCTTGGCGGGGAAGGGTACTGAAGCTTTCTTT	CASILAGKGTEAFF
TRBD1	many	TRBJ1-2	TRBV6-1	TGTGCCACCGGGACAGCTGCCCTGTATGGCTACACCTTC	CATGTAALYGYTF
NA	few	TRBJ1-1	TRBV4-3	TGCGCCAGCAGCCAAGATGTGGGGGCTCCTGAAGCTTTCTTT	CASSQDVGAPEAFF
TRBD1	NA	TRBJ1-6	TRBV28	TGTGCCAGCAGTTTGGGACAGCTGAGCTCCTATAATTCACCCCTCCACTTT	CASSLGQLSSYNSPLHF
TRBD2	many	TRBJ2-7	TRBV6-1	TGTGCCAGCAGTGAAACGACTAGCAGTTCCTACGAGCAGTACTTC	CASSETTSSSYEQYF
NA	many	TRBJ2-1	TRBV12-3/TRBV12-4	TGTGCCAGCAGCCCCGGGACACACTCCTACAATGAGCAGTTCTTC	CASSPGTHSYNEQFF
TRBD2	NA	TRBJ2-7	TRBV6-5	TGTGCCAGCAGTTACGGCGGGACTAGCGCCTACTACGAGCAGTACTTC	CASSYGGTSAYYEQYF
NA	many	TRBJ1-2	TRBV5-1	TGCGCCAGCGGTTGGACAGACCCGAACTATGGCTACACCTTC	CASGWTDPNYGYTF
NA	many	TRBJ1-1	TRBV4-3	TGCGCCAGCAGCCAAGACGGCCCGGCAGGGGAGAACACTGAAGCTTTCTTT	CASSQDGPAGENTEAFF
NA	few	TRBJ2-5	TRBV7-7	TGTGCTAGCAGCTTATTGTCAGGGACCCTCCAAGAGACCCAGTACTTC	CASSLLSGTLQETQYF
NA	many	TRBJ2-2	TRBV4-2	TGTGCCAGCAGCCAGGGGGGCGGGACCGGGGAGCTGTTTTTT	CASSQGGGTGELFF
TRBD2	many	TRBJ2-7	TRBV28	TGTGCCAGCAGTGGTTATGGCGGGGGGAGCTCCTACGAGCAGTACTTC	CASSGYGGGSSYEQYF
TRBD2	many	TRBJ2-1	TRBV6-2/TRBV6-3	TGTGCCAGCAGTACTCGGACTAGCGGGAGAAGCTCCTACAATGAGCAGTTCTTC	CASSTRTSGRSSYNEQFF
NA	NA	TRBJ2-5	TRBV2	TGTGCCAGATCAGCGGACAGTGGGCCAAGGGGAGCCCAGTACTTC	CARSADSGPRGAQYF
NA	many	TRBJ1-1	TRBV7-9	TGTGCCAGCAGCTTGGAGGGACATTCGACTGAAGCTTTCTTT	CASSLEGHSTEAFF
TRBD2	many	TRBJ2-1	TRBV6-2/TRBV6-3	TGTGCCAGCAAGGACTTGGGACTAGCGGGATACAATGAGCAGTTCTTC	CASKDLGLAGYNEQFF
NA	many	TRBJ1-5	TRBV4-3	TGCGCCAGCAGCCCCCAGTACGGGCTTAGCAATCAGCCCCAGCATTTT	CASSPQYGLSNQPQHF
TRBD2	few	TRBJ2-6	TRBV12-3/TRBV12-4	TGTGCCAGCACCCCCGGGACTAGCGCCCTCCCTGGGGCCAACGTCCTGACTTTC	CASTPGTSALPGANVLTF
NA	many	TRBJ2-5	TRBV2	TGTGCAAGGAGGGGCCTTCAAGAGACCCAGTACTTC	CARRGLQETQYF
NA	few	TRBJ1-1	TRBV12-3/TRBV12-4	TGTGCCAGCAGCCAGTCGGTAACTGAAGCTTTCTTT	CASSQSVTEAFF
TRBD2	many	TRBJ2-7	TRBV4-2	TGTGCCAGCAGCCAAATTATCGGGGGGAACGAGCAGTACTTC	CASSQIIGGNEQYF